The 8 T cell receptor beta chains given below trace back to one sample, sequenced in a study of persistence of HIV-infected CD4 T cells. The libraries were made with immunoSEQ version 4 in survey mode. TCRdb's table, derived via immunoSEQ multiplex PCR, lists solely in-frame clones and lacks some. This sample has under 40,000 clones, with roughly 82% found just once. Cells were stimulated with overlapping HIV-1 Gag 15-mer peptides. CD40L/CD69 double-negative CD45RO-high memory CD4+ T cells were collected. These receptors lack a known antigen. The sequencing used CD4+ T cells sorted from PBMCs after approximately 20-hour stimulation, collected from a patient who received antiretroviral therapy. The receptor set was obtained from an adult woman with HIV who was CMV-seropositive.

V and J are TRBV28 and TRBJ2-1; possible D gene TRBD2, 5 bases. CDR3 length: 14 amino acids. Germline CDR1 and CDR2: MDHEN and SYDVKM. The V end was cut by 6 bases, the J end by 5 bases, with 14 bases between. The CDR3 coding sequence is TGTGCCAGCAGCCGCCCGGACTGGAACAATGAGCAGTTCTTC. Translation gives CASSRPDWNNEQFF. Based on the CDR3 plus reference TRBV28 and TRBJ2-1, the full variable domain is DVKVTQSSRYLVKRTGEKVFLECVQDMDHENMFWYRQDPGLGLRLIYFSYDVKMKEKGDIPEGYSVSREKKERFSLILESASTNQTSMYLCASSRPDWNNEQFFGPGTRLTVL.

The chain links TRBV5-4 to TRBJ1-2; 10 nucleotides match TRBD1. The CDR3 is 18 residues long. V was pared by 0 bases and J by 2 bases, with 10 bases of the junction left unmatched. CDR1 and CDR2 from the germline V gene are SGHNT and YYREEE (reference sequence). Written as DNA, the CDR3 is TGTGCCAGCAGCTTGGCATCGACAGGGGGCGCTTTAAACTATGGCTACACCTTC. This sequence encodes CASSLASTGGALNYGYTF.

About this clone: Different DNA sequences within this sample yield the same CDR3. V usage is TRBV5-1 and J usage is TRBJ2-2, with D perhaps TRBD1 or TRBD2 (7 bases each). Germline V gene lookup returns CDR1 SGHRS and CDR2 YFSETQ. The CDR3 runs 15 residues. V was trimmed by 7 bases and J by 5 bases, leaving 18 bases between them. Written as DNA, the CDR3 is TGCGCCAGCCGGGAGGCAGGGGGAAATACCGGGGAGCTGTTTTTT. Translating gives CASREAGGNTGELFF.

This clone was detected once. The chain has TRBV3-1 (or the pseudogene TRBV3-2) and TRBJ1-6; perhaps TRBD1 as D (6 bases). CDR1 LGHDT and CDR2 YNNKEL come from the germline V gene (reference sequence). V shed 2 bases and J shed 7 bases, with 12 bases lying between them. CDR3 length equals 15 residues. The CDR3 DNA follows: TGTGCCAGCAGCCAAAGACAGGATAAGAATTCACCCCTCCACTTT. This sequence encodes CASSQRQDKNSPLHF.

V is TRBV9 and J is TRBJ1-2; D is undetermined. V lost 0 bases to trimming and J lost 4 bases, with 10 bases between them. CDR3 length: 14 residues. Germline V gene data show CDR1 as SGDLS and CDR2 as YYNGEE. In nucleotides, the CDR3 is TGTGCCAGCAGCGTAGGGATGAGCTTCTATGGCTACACCTTC. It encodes CASSVGMSFYGYTF.

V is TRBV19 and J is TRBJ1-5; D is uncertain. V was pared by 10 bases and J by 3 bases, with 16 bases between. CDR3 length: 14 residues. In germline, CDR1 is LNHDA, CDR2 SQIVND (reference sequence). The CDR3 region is CATKTPANNQPQHF. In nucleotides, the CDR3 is TGTGCCACGAAGACACCGGCTAACAATCAGCCCCAGCATTTT.

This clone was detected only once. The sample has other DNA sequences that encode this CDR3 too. The CDR3 DNA reads TGTGCCACCAGCAGAGAAAGAGAGACCCAGTACTTC. This encodes CATSRERETQYF. J is TRBJ2-5 and V is TRBV15; D gene unclear. Deletions cut 0 bases from V and 4 bases from J, with 3 bases between. The CDR3 runs 12 residues. In germline, CDR1 is LNHNV, CDR2 YYDKDF (reference sequence).

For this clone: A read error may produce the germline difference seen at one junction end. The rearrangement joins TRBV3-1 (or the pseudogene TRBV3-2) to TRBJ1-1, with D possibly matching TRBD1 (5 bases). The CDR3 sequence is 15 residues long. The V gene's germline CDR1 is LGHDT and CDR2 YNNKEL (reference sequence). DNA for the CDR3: TGTGCCAGCAGCCCCCTAGAGGGGTTGAAGACTGAAGCTTTCTTT. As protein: CASSPLEGLKTEAFF.